This TCR beta chain comes out of a study of persistence of HIV-infected CD4 T cells. The wider study: Isolated cells were CMV- and HIV-1 Gag-responding CD4+ T cells.

About this clone: Antigen unknown.

Sequencing used immunoSEQ version 4 in survey mode. TCRdb's copy holds only in-frame clones and misses some; the assay was immunoSEQ multiplex PCR. The sample records 50,000 to 65,000 clones, roughly 75% being singletons. Study-level points and caveats: TCRbeta richness was lower in CMV- and Gag-responding cells than in anti-CD3/anti-CD28-responding cells.

Germline V CDR1 and CDR2: MDHEN, SYDVKM. V lost 6 bases and J 1 base, leaving 15 bases between the germline ends. The CDR3 is made up of 15 amino acids. Overlapping HIV-1 Gag 15-mer peptides at about 1 ug per peptide per mL were used. CD40L-negative CD69-negative CD45RO-high memory CD4+ T cells were sorted as populations depleted of antigen-responding cells. For at least 4 years, plasma HIV-1 RNA was undetectable (<50 copies/mL). Here the sequenced sample was CD4+ T cells sorted from PBMCs after roughly 18-hour stimulation, taken from a patient who received antiretroviral therapy. The genes are TRBV28 and TRBJ1-1; no reliable D call. The receptor's source is an adult man with HIV who was CMV-seropositive. The CDR3 DNA sequence: TGTGCCAGCAGCCCGGGGTCCGTTTGGAACACTGAAGCTTTCTTT. Its translation is CASSPGSVWNTEAFF.